These 19 T cell receptor beta chains originate from one sample sequenced in a study of blood T cell repertoires in COVID-19. Measured with immunoSEQ multiplex PCR; TCRdb has only the in-frame clones, and not every one. The data show fewer than 200,000 clones, 78% seen once. The source material was PBMCs or T cells enriched from blood (not recorded which). All receptors come from a woman aged 50 to 65 who had recovered from COVID-19.

J is TRBJ1-1 and V is TRBV6-5; 8 bases are a match to TRBD1. V trimming: 2 bases; J trimming: 3 bases; junction bases outside the gene matches: 5. This CDR3 spans 15 amino acids. Germline V CDR1 and CDR2: MNHEY, SVGAGI. Written as DNA, the CDR3 is TGTGCCAGCAGTTACGACAGGGGAGGGGACACTGAAGCTTTCTTT. Amino acid sequence: CASSYDRGGDTEAFF.

The rearrangement links TRBV5-4 to TRBJ2-5; 11 bases match TRBD1. There are 16 residues in the CDR3. The V and J ends lost 4 bases and 4 bases, in that order; junction bases with no gene match: 9. The V gene's germline CDR1 is SGHNT and CDR2 YYREEE (reference sequence). The CDR3: CASSPTGQGAGETQYF. CDR3 bases: TGTGCCAGCAGCCCCACCGGACAGGGGGCCGGAGAGACCCAGTACTTC.

The chain couples TRBV11-1 to TRBJ2-3, with 9 bases identical to TRBD1. The CDR3 is made up of 16 amino acids. Germline CDR1 is SGHAT and CDR2 is FQDESV (reference sequence). The V segment lost 3 bases and the J segment 0 bases; nucleotides outside the gene matches: 4. CDR3 protein: CASSFGQGTSTDTQYF. The CDR3 DNA is TGTGCCAGCAGCTTTGGACAGGGGACTAGCACAGATACGCAGTATTTT.

This clone was seen more than once but under ten times. The genes are TRBV28 and TRBJ2-6; D is undetermined. The CDR3 length is 12 residues. Germline assignment: CDR1 MDHEN and CDR2 SYDVKM. V lost 7 bases and J lost 1, with 2 bases in between. CDR3 protein: CASTSGANVLTF. In nucleotides, the CDR3 is TGTGCCAGCACTTCTGGGGCCAACGTCCTGACTTTC.

This chain connects TRBV7-3 to TRBJ2-1; TRBD1 aligns across 9 bases. This CDR3 region has 16 residues. From germline, CDR1 is SGHTA and CDR2 FQGTGA. V dropped 3 bases and J dropped 3; count of bases not matched to a gene: 6. CDR3 bases: TGTGCCAGCAGCTTGACGGGACAGGGTAGCTACAATGAGCAGTTCTTC. Protein sequence: CASSLTGQGSYNEQFF.

The chain joins TRBV4-2 to TRBJ1-4, with 7 bases fitting TRBD1. CDR1 is LGHNA and CDR2 is YNFKEQ in the germline V gene. After removal of 2 bases from V and 4 bases from J, the junction contained 7 bases not matched to a gene. The CDR3 consists of 16 residues. The CDR3 loop is CASSQLWGTDNEKLFF. CDR3 in DNA: TGTGCCAGCAGCCAACTCTGGGGGACAGATAATGAAAAACTGTTTTTT.

In its sample, this clone was seen a few times. The DNA for the CDR3 is TGTGCCAGCAGCCCTGGCCCGACTAGCACAGATACGCAGTATTTT. Its translation: CASSPGPTSTDTQYF. The chain combines TRBV7-3 with TRBJ2-3; D remains unclear. This CDR3 comprises 15 residues. The germline V gene encodes CDR1 SGHTA and CDR2 FQGTGA. The V gene lost 5 bases and the J gene lost 0 bases, with 12 bases spanning the gap.

V is TRBV28 and J is TRBJ2-1; D is uncertain. This CDR3 region has 13 residues. Deletions cut 7 bases from V and 11 bases from J, with 18 bases between. Germline V gene lookup returns CDR1 MDHEN and CDR2 SYDVKM. The chain's CDR3 is CASTQTLTLKQFF. The CDR3 bases are TGTGCCAGCACTCAAACACTGACACTGAAGCAGTTCTTC.

The chain joins TRBV5-4 to TRBJ2-1; no firm D call. Germline CDR1 and CDR2: SGHNT and YYREEE (reference sequence). Between the trimmed V and J ends, which lost 3 bases and 0 bases, there was a span of 10 bases. This CDR3 comprises 15 residues. The CDR3 loop reads CASSSVASSYNEQFF. The DNA for the CDR3 is TGTGCCAGCAGCTCGGTAGCATCCTCCTACAATGAGCAGTTCTTC.

The gene calls are TRBV7-2 and TRBJ1-2, with TRBD1 matching 7 bases. This CDR3 is 14 amino acids long. J lost 8 bases, V lost 5 bases, and 11 bases had no gene match. CDR1 SGHTA and CDR2 FQGNSA come from the germline V gene. DNA of the CDR3: TGTGCCAGCAGCCTTCCGGGACAGTACATGGGCTACACCTTC. Translation gives CASSLPGQYMGYTF.

This chain joins TRBV25-1 and TRBJ2-5, with D unclear. V was cut by 7 bases and J by 7 bases, with 16 bases left in between. The CDR3 is 13 residues long. Per germline, CDR1 MGHDK and CDR2 SYGVNS. The CDR3 DNA follows: TGTGCCAGCACCAGCCCCAGAGGCGCGACCCAGTACTTC. Amino acid sequence: CASTSPRGATQYF.

This clone has more than one count but fewer than ten. The rearrangement joins TRBV9 to TRBJ2-7, with 7 bases fitting TRBD1. Germline V lookup: CDR1 SGDLS, CDR2 YYNGEE. This CDR3 contains 15 residues. J lost 1 base, V lost 0 bases, and 4 bases had no gene match. The CDR3 bases are TGTGCCAGCAGCGTAGCGGGACAGCCATCCTACGAGCAGTACTTC. This sequence encodes CASSVAGQPSYEQYF.

This clone was counted only a few times. This chain joins TRBV12-3 or TRBV12-4 and TRBJ1-1; unclear D gene. Trimming pared 8 bases from V and 5 bases from J, leaving 9 bases between. CDR3 size: 11 residues. This CDR3 is CASLGLTEAFF. Here the CDR3 DNA reads TGTGCCAGCCTAGGCTTGACTGAAGCTTTCTTT.

V gene TRBV7-2 combines with J gene TRBJ2-1; 7 nucleotides match TRBD2. Per germline, CDR1 SGHTA and CDR2 FQGNSA. V dropped 5 bases and J dropped 6; count of bases not matched to a gene: 10. This CDR3 contains 15 residues. The CDR3 DNA sequence: TGTGCCAGCAGCCCTTTCGGCGGGAGTATCAATGAGCAGTTCTTC. It is translated as CASSPFGGSINEQFF.

This clone was picked up a small number of times. J is TRBJ2-7 and V is TRBV6-5, with D possibly being TRBD1 (5 bases). This CDR3 comprises 11 residues. Trimming took 5 bases from V and 5 from J, leaving 7 bases between them. Germline lookup yields CDR1 MNHEY and CDR2 SVGAGI. In nucleotides, the CDR3 is TGTGCCAGCAGTCAGGGAAACGAGCAGTACTTC. Encoded protein: CASSQGNEQYF.

In this sample, this clone turned up a few times. The chain carries TRBV3-1 (or the pseudogene TRBV3-2) and TRBJ2-1, with 16 bases fitting TRBD2. Germline V lookup: CDR1 LGHDT, CDR2 YNNKEL (reference sequence). The J segment lost 13 bases and the V segment lost 6 bases, leaving 12 bases of the junction unmatched. CDR3 size: 16 residues. CDR3 coding DNA: TGTGCCAGCAGTCAAACCGGGACTAGCGGGAGGGCTAGTCAGTTCTTC. This translates into CASSQTGTSGRASQFF.

CDR3 DNA sequence: TGTGCCAGCTCATTTCAGGGGAACGAGCAGTACTTC. Its protein product is CASSFQGNEQYF. The chain is built from TRBV18 and TRBJ2-7; perhaps TRBD1 as D (6 bases). CDR1 is KGHSH, CDR2 LQKENI, per germline. CDR3 length: 12 residues. The V gene lost 5 bases and the J gene lost 5 bases, with 10 bases spanning the gap.

The gene calls are TRBV7-2 and TRBJ2-1; 11 positions match TRBD2. In germline, CDR1 is SGHTA, CDR2 FQGNSA. The CDR3 is 14 residues long. J gave up 4 bases and V 8 bases, and 4 bases lay outside the gene matches. The DNA for the CDR3 is TGTGCCAGCGGAGGGACTAGCGGTTACAATGAGCAGTTCTTC. Amino acids: CASGGTSGYNEQFF.

This clone was counted between two and nine times. This chain links TRBV5-6 with TRBJ2-2, with 8 bases fitting TRBD2. The CDR3 spans 16 residues. Trimming cost V 0 bases and J 7 bases; bases outside gene matches: 8. Germline CDR1 is SGHDT and CDR2 is YYEEEE. The CDR3 loop reads CASSLGGRPGIGELFF. The CDR3 DNA sequence: TGTGCCAGCAGCTTGGGCGGGAGGCCCGGGATCGGGGAGCTGTTTTTT.